This T cell receptor beta chain was sequenced for a study of cytomegalovirus exposure and HLA in healthy donors. Details on this clone: Its antigen is unidentified.

In the PCR, 60 Vbeta and 13 Jbeta primers were used. Assay used: immunoSEQ multiplex PCR; TCRdb lists only in-frame clones, some missing. The table shows 180,000 or so clones, with 65% to 85% occurring only once. Study observations and caveats: In vitro testing confirmed a few CMV-associated chains as specific for CMV antigens. An ancestry cluster, one associated with Asian ancestry, reportedly showed fewer N-insertions than the approximately 670-donor mean in a later analysis. In a later analysis, HLA-C alleles had the fewest associated TCRs, DRB1 alleles the most.

The V and J ends lost 1 base and 4 bases respectively, with 13 bases between them. Germline-derived CDR1 and CDR2 are LGHNA and YSLEER. The CDR3 consists of 15 residues. V and J are TRBV4-3 and TRBJ1-2; no definite D call. The TCR comes from a boy aged 2 to 10 in good health and CMV-seronegative. The sequenced sample consisted of PBMCs. In DNA form, the CDR3 reads TGCGCCAGCAGCCAAGGCGGATTTCAGACCTATGGCTACACCTTC. It specifies CASSQGGFQTYGYTF.